The present T cell receptor (beta chain) was sequenced within a study of blood T cell repertoires in COVID-19. In the study overall: Spain, Italy and the United States supplied samples that represented acute and convalescent COVID-19. T cells, B-cell-depleted T cells, or PBMCs provided the cDNA or gDNA that served as material.

Authors' data handling: Researchers report that nucleated cell counts were estimated from reference gene primer amplification. This table comes from immunoSEQ multiplex PCR, and its TCRdb copy is limited to in-frame clones, with some not included. V, J and clone size are taken as reported in that table, and D and trimming were inferred from the DNA itself. Of fewer than 250,000 clones listed, about four fifths are singletons. This CDR3 region has 13 residues. Germline V gives CDR1 LNHDA, CDR2 SQIVND (reference sequence). With 4 bases clipped from V and 7 bases from J, the junction kept 4 bases outside the gene matches.

The J gene is TRBJ1-1, the V gene TRBV19; 9 bases agree with TRBD1. This TCR was recovered from a man between 45 and 60 years old with active or convalescent COVID-19. The sequencing input was peripheral blood. The CDR3 loop reads CASSTQGANEAFF. CDR3 DNA sequence: TGTGCCAGTAGTACACAGGGGGCGAATGAAGCTTTCTTT.